This record concerns one TCR beta chain sequence. Its cognate antigen is unknown. The V and J ends lost 3 bases and 3 bases respectively, with 11 bases between them. The CDR3 spans 14 residues. Germline V CDR1 and CDR2: LGHDT, YNNKEL (reference sequence). Healthy individuals of Caucasian origin from Russia, aged about 6 to 100, served as donors. Using a J-beta primer mix together with a sample-barcoded 5' primer, a second PCR was run for roughly 6 to 12 cycles. TCRdb independently ran MiXCR on the 5' RACE reads; one entry per CDR3 protein. Of around 1,100,000 distinct CDR3 sequences in the sample, 35% to 40% were seen once. The source of the sample is a study of blood T cells in healthy people across ages. Study-wide findings and caveats: Higher diversity and more naive CD4+ cells were features of long-lived donors, compared to aged donors.

The rearrangement joins TRBV3-1 to TRBJ1-1; D ambiguous. The sample comprised blood. The receptor was derived from a man younger than 35 in good health. Here the CDR3 DNA reads TGTGCCAGCAGCCAGGACCCGGTGTACACTGAAGCTTTCTTT. Residues: CASSQDPVYTEAFF. The complete variable domain, with remaining parts taken from reference TRBV3-1 and TRBJ1-1, reads DTAVSQTPKYLVTQMGNDKSIKCEQNLGHDTMYWYKQDSKKFLKIMFSYNNKELIINETVPNRFSPKSPDKAHLNLHINSLELGDSAVYFCASSQDPVYTEAFFGQGTRLTVV.